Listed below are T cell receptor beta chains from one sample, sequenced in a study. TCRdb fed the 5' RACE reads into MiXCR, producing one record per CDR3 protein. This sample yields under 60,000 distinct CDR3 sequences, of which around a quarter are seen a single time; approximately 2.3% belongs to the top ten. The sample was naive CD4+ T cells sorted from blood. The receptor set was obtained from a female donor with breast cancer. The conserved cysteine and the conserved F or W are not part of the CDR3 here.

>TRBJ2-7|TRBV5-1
ASSFGQGSEQY
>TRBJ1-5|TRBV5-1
ASSLGTGDQPQH
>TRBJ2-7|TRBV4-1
ASSQVTGTYGQY
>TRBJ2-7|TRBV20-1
SAGSQTYEQY
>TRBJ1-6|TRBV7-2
ASSPCQTGRVFNSPLH
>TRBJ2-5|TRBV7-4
ASSLGPGALHQETQY
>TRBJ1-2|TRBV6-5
ASSSSPRVYGYT
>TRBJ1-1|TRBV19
ASSPRTGENTEAF
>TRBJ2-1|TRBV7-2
ASSFRREGYDEQF
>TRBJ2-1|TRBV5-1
ASRYVGLVGYDEQF
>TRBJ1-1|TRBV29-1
SAADRYDTEAF
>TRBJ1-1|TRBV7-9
ASSNGRARDQMNTEAF
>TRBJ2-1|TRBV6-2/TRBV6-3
AGRIPGQVTNEQF
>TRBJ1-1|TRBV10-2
ASSAQGASTEAF
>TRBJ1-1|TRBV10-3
AIRGAVNTEAF
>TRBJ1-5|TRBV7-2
ASSILHDSNQPQH
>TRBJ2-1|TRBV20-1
SARALAGSYNEQF
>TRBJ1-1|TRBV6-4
ASKTEDSMNTEAF
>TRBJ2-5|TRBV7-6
ASSFTAGTSQETQY
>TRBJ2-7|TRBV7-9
TSSFSGVVYEQY
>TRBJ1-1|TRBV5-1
ASSLEVGQDSFNTEAF
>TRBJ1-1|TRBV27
ASRHTGASMNTEAF
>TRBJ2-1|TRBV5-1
ASSPGQGAAEQF
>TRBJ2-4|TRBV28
ASSPGLAGGVAKNIQY
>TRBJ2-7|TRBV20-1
STMASGSPSYEQY
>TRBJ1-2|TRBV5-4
ASSLEQANYGYT
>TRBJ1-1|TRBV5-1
ASSTDPNTEAF
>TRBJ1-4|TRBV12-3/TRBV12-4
ASSLAGVEKLF
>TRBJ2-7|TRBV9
ASSLDGAGEQY
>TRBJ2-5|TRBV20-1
SARGNLETQY
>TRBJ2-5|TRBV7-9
ASSLVGTQETQY